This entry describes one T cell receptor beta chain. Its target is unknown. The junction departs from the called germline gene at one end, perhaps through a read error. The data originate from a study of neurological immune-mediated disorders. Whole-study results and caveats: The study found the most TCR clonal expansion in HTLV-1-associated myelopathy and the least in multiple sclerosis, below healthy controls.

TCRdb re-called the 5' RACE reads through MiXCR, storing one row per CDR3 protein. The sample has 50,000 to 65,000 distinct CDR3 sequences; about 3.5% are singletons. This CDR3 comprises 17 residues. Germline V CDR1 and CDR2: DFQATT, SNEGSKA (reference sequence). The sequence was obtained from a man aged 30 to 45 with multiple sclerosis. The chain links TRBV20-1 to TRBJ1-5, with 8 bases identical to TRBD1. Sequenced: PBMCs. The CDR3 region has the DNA TGCAGTGCTAGCAGTTGGGCAGGGGGCGATAGCAATCAGCCCCAGAATTTT. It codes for CSASSWAGGDSNQPQNF.